The 28 T cell receptor beta chains below come from one sample, sequenced in a study of cytomegalovirus exposure and HLA in healthy donors. PCR employed 60 Vbeta and 13 Jbeta primers. Produced via immunoSEQ multiplex PCR; TCRdb's table is partial and in-frame only. Of 95,000 to 150,000 clones in the sample, around 72% were seen once. Sequencing was done on a sample of PBMCs. The source is a man under 40 in good health and CMV-seronegative.

This clone was seen a few times. The V gene is TRBV10-3, the J gene TRBJ2-5; a weak D match, TRBD1 (6 bases). This CDR3 is built from 14 residues. The germline V gene encodes CDR1 ENHRY and CDR2 SYGVKD. Trimming left V 6 bases short and J 1 base short, with 12 bases between. CDR3 sequence: CAISMTGLQETQYF. CDR3 DNA sequence: TGTGCCATCAGCATGACAGGTCTCCAAGAGACCCAGTACTTC.

J is TRBJ2-1 and V is TRBV5-5; 8 nucleotides align to TRBD1. This CDR3 region has 14 residues. V was clipped by 4 bases and J by 6 bases; unmatched bases: 6. Germline CDR1 is SGHKS and CDR2 is YYEKEE (reference sequence). This CDR3 reads CASSIGQGFNEQFF. As DNA, the CDR3 is TGTGCCAGCAGCATAGGACAGGGCTTCAATGAGCAGTTCTTC.

The chain carries TRBV11-2 and TRBJ2-7; no clear D gene. Trimming pared 5 bases from V and 0 bases from J, leaving 11 bases between. Per germline, CDR1 SGHAT and CDR2 FQNNGV. CDR3 size: 14 residues. The DNA for the CDR3 is TGTGCCAGCAGCCCCACCTTCGGCTCCTACGAGCAGTACTTC. Translated, it gives CASSPTFGSYEQYF.

The rearrangement joins TRBV7-9 to TRBJ1-1, with 9 nucleotides matching TRBD1. The CDR3 runs to 15 residues. Germline CDR1 SEHNR, CDR2 FQNEAQ (reference sequence). J was trimmed by 5 bases and V by 5 bases; bases with no gene match: 9. The CDR3 here is CASSTRQGVITEAFF. The CDR3 nucleotides read TGTGCCAGCAGCACTCGACAGGGGGTTATAACTGAAGCTTTCTTT.

This clone was detected a few times. The chain has TRBV28 and TRBJ2-5, with TRBD2 as a possible D gene (5 bases). Germline-derived CDR1 and CDR2 are MDHEN and SYDVKM. With 6 bases removed from V and 4 bases from J, the gap between germline ends came to 21 bases. The CDR3 extends over 16 amino acids. The CDR3 sequence: CASSLPGERLPETQYF. For the CDR3, the DNA is TGTGCCAGCAGCCTTCCCGGGGAACGACTCCCAGAGACCCAGTACTTC.

The V gene is TRBV4-1, the J gene TRBJ1-2; D call uncertain. Germline V gives CDR1 MGHRA, CDR2 YSYEKL. V gave up 2 bases and J gave up 2 bases, with 6 bases separating them. This CDR3 is built from 13 residues. This CDR3 reads CASSQTGNYGYTF. The CDR3 bases are TGCGCCAGCAGCCAAACGGGGAACTATGGCTACACCTTC.

The chain combines TRBV7-2 with TRBJ1-1, with a tentative D call TRBD1 (6 bases). The CDR3 extends over 15 amino acids. Germline assignment: CDR1 SGHTA and CDR2 FQGNSA. Between the trimmed V and J ends, which lost 3 bases and 1 base, there was a span of 12 bases. CDR3 sequence reads: CASSFTGLGNTEAFF. The CDR3, as DNA: TGTGCCAGCAGCTTCACAGGGTTGGGGAACACTGAAGCTTTCTTT. The complete variable domain, with remaining parts taken from reference TRBV7-2 and TRBJ1-1, reads GAGVSQSPSNKVTEKGKDVELRCDPISGHTALYWYRQSLGQGLEFLIYFQGNSAPDKSGLPSDRFSAERTGGSVSTLTIQRTQQEDSAVYLCASSFTGLGNTEAFFGQGTRLTVV.

The gene calls are TRBV27 and TRBJ2-1, with 10 bases matching TRBD1. The J segment lost 0 bases and the V segment lost 5 bases, leaving 4 bases of the junction unmatched. Per the germline V gene, CDR1 is MNHEY and CDR2 is SMNVEV (reference sequence). The CDR3 sequence is 16 residues long. The CDR3 coding sequence is TGTGCCAGCAGTCCGGGACAGGGGAGCTCCTACAATGAGCAGTTCTTC. This translates into CASSPGQGSSYNEQFF.

The genes are TRBV9 and TRBJ1-6; 7 nucleotides line up with TRBD1. The CDR3 totals 15 residues. The germline V gene encodes CDR1 SGDLS and CDR2 YYNGEE. V lost 2 bases, J lost 8 bases, and 7 bases stayed unmatched. CDR3 bases: TGTGCCAGCAGCGTCCGGGACAGTAGGGATTCACCCCTCCACTTT. Encoded protein: CASSVRDSRDSPLHF.

This rearrangement joins TRBV28 to TRBJ2-7; D is perhaps TRBD1 (5 bases). Trimming cost V 5 bases and J 4 bases, with 12 bases left between them. The CDR3 consists of 13 residues. Germline values: CDR1 MDHEN, CDR2 SYDVKM. CDR3 in amino acids: CASSPQGSYEQYF. In DNA, the CDR3 is TGTGCCAGCAGTCCCCAGGGTTCTTACGAGCAGTACTTC.

The CDR3 coding sequence is TGTGCCAGCAGCCTCTTGGCTAGCGGGGGGGTTGGCACCGGGGAGCTGTTTTTT. Protein: CASSLLASGGVGTGELFF. The chain recombines TRBV7-3 with TRBJ2-2; 12 bases agree with TRBD2. The ends lost 5 bases at V and 4 bases at J; junction bases unmatched: 11. Germline-derived CDR1 and CDR2 are SGHTA and FQGTGA. This CDR3 contains 18 residues.

In this sample, this clone turned up a few times. The rearrangement uses TRBV9 and TRBJ2-7; 11 bases fit TRBD2. The CDR3 loop spans 15 amino acids. Germline CDR1 SGDLS, CDR2 YYNGEE. The V gene end was trimmed by 1 base and the J gene end by 3 bases; junction bases not matched to a gene: 3. The CDR3 DNA reads TGTGCCAGCAGCGTATCTGGACTAGCGGGCTACGAGCAGTACTTC. Its protein product is CASSVSGLAGYEQYF.

This clone was observed a few times. This sequence joins TRBV2 and TRBJ2-7; TRBD1 is a possible D gene (5 bases). This CDR3 spans 15 amino acids. V gave up 2 bases and J gave up 4 bases, with 15 bases separating them. Germline V gene lookup returns CDR1 SNHLY and CDR2 FYNNEI. CDR3 sequence: CASSESIGVQYEQYF. DNA of the CDR3: TGTGCCAGCAGTGAAAGTATAGGGGTCCAGTACGAGCAGTACTTC.

This chain's CDR3 is CAWRRGTATGGANVLTF. The CDR3 bases are TGTGCCTGGAGAAGGGGGACCGCCACGGGGGGGGCCAACGTCCTGACTTTC. V is TRBV30 and J is TRBJ2-6, with a tentative D call TRBD1 (6 bases). This CDR3 is 17 amino acids long. Germline lookup yields CDR1 GTSNPN and CDR2 SVGIG (reference sequence). V lost 3 bases and J 4 bases, leaving 19 bases between the germline ends.

V is TRBV7-2 and J is TRBJ1-1; maybe TRBD1 (6 bases). The V end lost 1 base, the J end lost 5 bases, and 8 bases lay between the germline ends. Germline V CDR1 and CDR2: SGHTA, FQGNSA. CDR3 size: 13 residues. CDR3 region: CASSLDRVTEAFF. The CDR3 nucleotides are TGTGCCAGCAGCTTAGACAGGGTGACTGAAGCTTTCTTT.

The genes are TRBV30 and TRBJ1-5, with a weak D call TRBD1 (5 bases). V dropped 3 bases and J dropped 7 bases, with 16 bases sitting between them. CDR3 length: 14 amino acids. Germline V gene sequence: CDR1 GTSNPN, CDR2 SVGIG (reference sequence). DNA of the CDR3: TGTGCCTGGAGCCATATCGGGGGGGACCAGCCCCAGCATTTT. Translated: CAWSHIGGDQPQHF.

This chain joins TRBV15 and TRBJ2-1; the match to TRBD2 covers 10 bases. Trimming took 6 bases from V and 2 from J; bases not matched to a gene: 1. The CDR3 is 14 residues long. CDR1 and CDR2 (germline): LNHNV, YYDKDF (reference sequence). The DNA for the CDR3 is TGTGCCACCAGTACTAGCGGGGCCTACAATGAGCAGTTCTTC. Translating it yields CATSTSGAYNEQFF.

This clone was counted a single time. The sample contains more than one DNA sequence encoding this CDR3. The DNA of the CDR3 is TGTGCCAGCCGAGACCCCGGGGGCACCGGGGAGCTGTTTTTT. Its protein is CASRDPGGTGELFF. The rearrangement uses TRBV6-4 and TRBJ2-2; D might be TRBD2 (6 bases). The V and J ends lost 8 bases and 4 bases respectively, with 14 bases between them. CDR1 and CDR2 from the germline V gene are MRHNA and SNTAGT. The CDR3 extends over 14 amino acids.

Only one count was recorded for this clone. The chain links TRBV13 to TRBJ2-5; D might be TRBD2 (5 bases). CDR1 is PRHDT and CDR2 is FYEKMQ in the germline V gene (reference sequence). The CDR3 spans 13 residues. Trimming removed 2 bases from V and 2 bases from J, with 6 bases in between. This chain's CDR3 is CASSLLAQETQYF. In DNA, the CDR3 is TGTGCCAGCAGCTTACTAGCTCAAGAGACCCAGTACTTC.

This clone was counted only a few times. The V call is TRBV5-4, the J call TRBJ1-1; D uncertain. The ends were cut back, 1 base at V and 2 bases at J, with 6 bases in the middle. The CDR3 is 13 amino acids. Germline V gene data show CDR1 as SGHNT and CDR2 as YYREEE (reference sequence). As DNA, the CDR3 is TGTGCCAGCAGCTTGAGAGGAAACACTGAAGCTTTCTTT. Translated, it gives CASSLRGNTEAFF.

The chain uses TRBV9 and TRBJ2-2, with a weak D call TRBD1 (5 bases). The CDR3 runs to 14 residues. Germline lookup yields CDR1 SGDLS and CDR2 YYNGEE. V was pared by 4 bases and J by 1 base, with 8 bases between. CDR3 in amino acids: CASSLTENTGELFF. The CDR3 DNA is TGTGCCAGCAGCCTGACAGAGAACACCGGGGAGCTGTTTTTT.

The chain is built from TRBV4-1 and TRBJ2-7; 10 bases match TRBD1. Germline values: CDR1 MGHRA, CDR2 YSYEKL. The CDR3 has 15 amino acids. V lost 4 bases to trimming and J lost 0 bases; unmatched junction nucleotides: 3. In nucleotides, the CDR3 is TGCGCCAGCAGCCTGGACAGGGGGGTCTCCTACGAGCAGTACTTC. Protein: CASSLDRGVSYEQYF.

Comment on this clone: This sample also contains other DNA sequences that code for the same CDR3. The CDR3: CASSFRGIGNQPQHF. The CDR3 nucleotides are TGTGCCAGCAGTTTCCGCGGCATCGGGAATCAGCCCCAGCATTTT. The J gene is TRBJ1-5, the V gene TRBV28; D call uncertain. Germline CDR1 and CDR2: MDHEN and SYDVKM. V gave up 3 bases and J gave up 4 bases, with 13 bases separating them. The CDR3 has 15 amino acids.

This clone occurred once. The CDR3 DNA sequence: TGTGCCAGCGTTAGGGACAGGGGGAGCAATGAGCAGTTCTTC. This encodes CASVRDRGSNEQFF. The gene calls are TRBV2 and TRBJ2-1, with 11 bases identical to TRBD1. The V gene's germline CDR1 is SNHLY and CDR2 FYNNEI. The CDR3 extends over 14 amino acids. Trimming cost V 8 bases and J 6 bases; bases outside gene matches: 6.

The V gene is TRBV7-2, the J gene TRBJ2-5; 7 nucleotides line up with TRBD1. Germline lookup yields CDR1 SGHTA and CDR2 FQGNSA. This CDR3 is 15 amino acids long. The ends lost 3 bases at V and 3 bases at J; junction bases unmatched: 7. The CDR3 loop is CASSLLGGREETQYF. The CDR3 DNA reads TGTGCCAGCAGCTTGTTAGGGGGCCGGGAAGAGACCCAGTACTTC. Filled out from reference TRBV7-2 and TRBJ2-5, the complete variable domain reads GAGVSQSPSNKVTEKGKDVELRCDPISGHTALYWYRQSLGQGLEFLIYFQGNSAPDKSGLPSDRFSAERTGGSVSTLTIQRTQQEDSAVYLCASSLLGGREETQYFGPGTRLLVL.

This clone came up once. The chain is built from TRBV5-6 and TRBJ2-7; 8 bases agree with TRBD1. The CDR3 length is 14 residues. Germline V gene sequence: CDR1 SGHDT, CDR2 YYEEEE. V lost 7 bases to trimming and J lost 1 base; unmatched junction nucleotides: 7. CDR3 in amino acids: CASPDRGRSYEQYF. The CDR3 DNA reads TGTGCCAGCCCCGACAGGGGAAGGTCCTACGAGCAGTACTTC.

This clone was found a few times. The V call is TRBV7-8, the J call TRBJ2-5; TRBD1 aligns across 7 bases. The J call is in doubt because the DNA end fits TRBJ2-7 better. The CDR3 sequence is 16 residues long. CDR1 and CDR2 (germline): SGHVS, FQNEAQ. CDR3 DNA: TGTGCCAGCAGCTTGCTTGGGACAGCTATCTCCTACGAGCAGTACTTC. Translation: CASSLLGTAISYEQYF.

The CDR3 spells CASSLGGQKETQYF. CDR3 in DNA: TGCGCCAGCAGCTTGGGCGGACAGAAAGAGACCCAGTACTTC. The V gene is TRBV5-1, the J gene TRBJ2-5; D is perhaps TRBD1 (6 bases). Between the trimmed V and J ends, which lost 0 bases and 3 bases, there was a span of 9 bases. CDR3 length equals 14 residues. The germline gives CDR1 SGHRS, CDR2 YFSETQ.